A single sample gave rise to the 6 T cell receptor beta chains below, sequenced in a study of blood T cell repertoires in COVID-19. Using immunoSEQ multiplex PCR, the repertoire was profiled, and TCRdb retains in-frame clones only, with some absent. The data contain roughly 200,000 clones, about nine tenths of them singletons. Sequences were obtained from PBMCs or T cells enriched from blood (not recorded which). Receptor source: a woman under 40 who had recovered from COVID-19.

The sample holds a few counts of this clone. The gene calls are TRBV4-1 and TRBJ1-1; TRBD1 might be the D (5 bases). This CDR3 comprises 15 residues. Per the germline V gene, CDR1 is MGHRA and CDR2 is YSYEKL. V was shortened by 1 base and J by 3 bases, with 12 bases between the two germline ends. In DNA form, the CDR3 reads TGCGCCAGCAGCCAAGGGTTCCCCAGGGACACTGAAGCTTTCTTT. As protein: CASSQGFPRDTEAFF.

The chain links TRBV7-9 to TRBJ1-4; the D is unclear. With 5 bases removed from V and 0 bases from J, the gap between germline ends came to 10 bases. CDR1 is SEHNR and CDR2 is FQNEAQ in the germline V gene (reference sequence). The CDR3 is made up of 15 amino acids. The CDR3 bases are TGTGCCAGCAGCCTCTCCGTCTCAACTAATGAAAAACTGTTTTTT. Protein product: CASSLSVSTNEKLFF.

The chain couples TRBV3-1 (or the pseudogene TRBV3-2) to TRBJ1-6; 7 bases match TRBD1. Germline V lookup: CDR1 LGHDT, CDR2 YNNKEL (reference sequence). V trimming: 2 bases; J trimming: 6 bases; junction bases outside the gene matches: 7. The CDR3 runs to 16 residues. The CDR3 DNA reads as TGTGCCAGCAGCCAACCCGGGACAGTGGGTAATTCACCCCTCCACTTT. As protein: CASSQPGTVGNSPLHF.

The V and J genes are TRBV5-1 and TRBJ2-6; D is undetermined. This CDR3 has 17 amino acids. Trimming shortened V by 4 bases and J by 3 bases, and 17 bases separated the two germline ends. CDR1 SGHRS and CDR2 YFSETQ come from the germline V gene. This CDR3 is CASSQEEYSVGANVLTF. The DNA of the CDR3 is TGCGCCAGCAGCCAGGAAGAGTACTCTGTTGGGGCCAACGTCCTGACTTTC.

The chain employs TRBV9 and TRBJ2-3; maybe TRBD1 (6 bases). V lost 3 bases and J 2 bases, leaving 13 bases between the germline ends. The length of the CDR3 is 15 residues. Germline CDR1 and CDR2: SGDLS and YYNGEE. DNA for the CDR3: TGTGCCAGCAGCGCCTACAGGGAATCCACAGATACGCAGTATTTT. Its protein is CASSAYRESTDTQYF.

The chain uses TRBV7-2 and TRBJ2-1, with 7 bases identical to TRBD2. Germline CDR1 is SGHTA and CDR2 is FQGNSA. With 1 base clipped from V and 8 bases from J, the junction kept 11 bases outside the gene matches. There are 16 residues in the CDR3. CDR3 sequence reads: CASSLEGPTSVHEQFF. The CDR3 DNA reads as TGTGCCAGCAGCTTAGAGGGCCCCACTAGCGTCCATGAGCAGTTCTTC. Based on the CDR3 plus reference TRBV7-2 and TRBJ2-1, the full variable domain is GAGVSQSPSNKVTEKGKDVELRCDPISGHTALYWYRQSLGQGLEFLIYFQGNSAPDKSGLPSDRFSAERTGGSVSTLTIQRTQQEDSAVYLCASSLEGPTSVHEQFFGPGTRLTVL.